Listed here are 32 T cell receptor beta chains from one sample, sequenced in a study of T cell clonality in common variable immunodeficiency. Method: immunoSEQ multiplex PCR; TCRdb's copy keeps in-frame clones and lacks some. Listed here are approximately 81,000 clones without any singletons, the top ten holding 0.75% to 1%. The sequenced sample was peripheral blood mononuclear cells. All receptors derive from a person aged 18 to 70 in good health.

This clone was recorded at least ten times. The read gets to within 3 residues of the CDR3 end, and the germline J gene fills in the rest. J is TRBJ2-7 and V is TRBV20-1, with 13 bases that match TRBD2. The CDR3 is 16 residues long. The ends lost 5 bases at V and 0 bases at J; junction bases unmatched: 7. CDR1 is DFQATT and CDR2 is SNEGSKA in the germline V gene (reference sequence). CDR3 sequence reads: CSAVGLAGVISYEQYF. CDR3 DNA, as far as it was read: TGCAGTGCTGTTGGACTAGCGGGGGTAATCTCCTACGAG.

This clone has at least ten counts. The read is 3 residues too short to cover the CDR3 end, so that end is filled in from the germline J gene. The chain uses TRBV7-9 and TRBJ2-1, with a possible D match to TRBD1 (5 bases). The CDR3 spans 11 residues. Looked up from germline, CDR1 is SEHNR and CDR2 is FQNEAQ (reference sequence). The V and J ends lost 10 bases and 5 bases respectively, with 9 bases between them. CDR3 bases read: TGTGCCAACGCAGGGAACAATGAG. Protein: CANAGNNE. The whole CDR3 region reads CANAGNNEQFF.

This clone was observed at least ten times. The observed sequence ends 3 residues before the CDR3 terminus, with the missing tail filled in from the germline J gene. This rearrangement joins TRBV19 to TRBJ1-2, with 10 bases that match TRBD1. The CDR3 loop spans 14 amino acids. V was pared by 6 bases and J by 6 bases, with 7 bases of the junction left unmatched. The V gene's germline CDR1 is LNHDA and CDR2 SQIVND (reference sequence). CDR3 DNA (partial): TGTGCCAGTAGGGGACAGGGGAATCGGGATGGC. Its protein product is CASRGQGNRDG. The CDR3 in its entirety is CASRGQGNRDGYTF.

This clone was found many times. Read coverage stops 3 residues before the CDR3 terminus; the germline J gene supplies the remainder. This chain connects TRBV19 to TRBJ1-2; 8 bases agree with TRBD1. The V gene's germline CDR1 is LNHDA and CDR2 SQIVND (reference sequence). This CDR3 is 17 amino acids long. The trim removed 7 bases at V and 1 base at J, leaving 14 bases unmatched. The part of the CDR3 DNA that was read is TGTGCCAGTACATCTGGGGGGACAGGTAGCTTTAACTATGGC. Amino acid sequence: CASTSGGTGSFNYG. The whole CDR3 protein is CASTSGGTGSFNYGYTF.

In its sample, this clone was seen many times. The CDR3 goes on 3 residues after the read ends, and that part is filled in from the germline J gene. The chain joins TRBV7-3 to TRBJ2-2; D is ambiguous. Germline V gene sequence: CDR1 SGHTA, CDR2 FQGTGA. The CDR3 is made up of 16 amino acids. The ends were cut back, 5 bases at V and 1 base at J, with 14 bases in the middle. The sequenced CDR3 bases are TGTGCCAGCAGCCCCGCTCCGAAAGGGAACACCGGGGAG. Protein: CASSPAPKGNTGE. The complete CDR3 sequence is CASSPAPKGNTGELFF.

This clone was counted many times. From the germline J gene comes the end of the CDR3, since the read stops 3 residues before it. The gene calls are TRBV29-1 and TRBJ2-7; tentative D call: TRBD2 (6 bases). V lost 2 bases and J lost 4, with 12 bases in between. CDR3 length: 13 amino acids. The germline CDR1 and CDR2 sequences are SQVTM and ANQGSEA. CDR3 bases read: TGCAGCGTTGAACTGGGGGGTGGGTACGAG. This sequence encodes CSVELGGGYE. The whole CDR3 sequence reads CSVELGGGYEQYF.

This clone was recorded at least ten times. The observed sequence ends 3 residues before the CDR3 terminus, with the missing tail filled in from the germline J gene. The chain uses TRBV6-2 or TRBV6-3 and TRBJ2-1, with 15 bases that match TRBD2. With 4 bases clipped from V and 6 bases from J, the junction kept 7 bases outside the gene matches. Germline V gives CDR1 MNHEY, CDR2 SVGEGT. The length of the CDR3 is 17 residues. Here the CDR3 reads CASSFGPGLAGGNEQFF. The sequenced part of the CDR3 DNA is TGTGCCAGCAGTTTCGGGCCGGGACTAGCGGGAGGCAATGAG.

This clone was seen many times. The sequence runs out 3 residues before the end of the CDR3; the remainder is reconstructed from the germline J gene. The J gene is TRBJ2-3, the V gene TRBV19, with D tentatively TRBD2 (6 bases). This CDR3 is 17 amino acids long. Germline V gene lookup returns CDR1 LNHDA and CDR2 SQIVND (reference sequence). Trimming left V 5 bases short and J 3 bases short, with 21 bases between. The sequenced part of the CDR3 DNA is TGTGCCAGTAGTCTTAGTCCGGGACTCCCGGGGACAGATACG. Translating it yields CASSLSPGLPGTDT. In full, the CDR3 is CASSLSPGLPGTDTQYF.

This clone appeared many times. Incomplete CDR3 DNA: TGCAGCGTTGAAGAAGTGGCTAGCGGATACAATGAG. This gives the protein CSVEEVASGYNE. Given in full, the CDR3 is CSVEEVASGYNEQFF. The chain is built from TRBV29-1 and TRBJ2-1; 7 nucleotides match TRBD2. The read falls 3 residues short of the CDR3 end, and the missing part is taken from the germline J gene. Looked up from germline, CDR1 is SQVTM and CDR2 is ANQGSEA. The CDR3 is 15 residues long. V lost 0 bases and J lost 4; bases outside the gene matches: 6.

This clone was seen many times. Incomplete CDR3 DNA: TGTGCCAGCAGCGTAGGCTTCAGCGGTTTCTACGAG. It translates to CASSVGFSGFYE. The whole CDR3 region reads CASSVGFSGFYEQYF. V gene TRBV9 combines with J gene TRBJ2-7; D is perhaps TRBD2 (5 bases). The read ends 3 residues before the CDR3 terminus; that terminus is restored from the germline J gene. Germline V gene lookup returns CDR1 SGDLS and CDR2 YYNGEE. V gave up 0 bases and J gave up 3 bases, with 13 bases separating them. The CDR3 totals 15 residues.

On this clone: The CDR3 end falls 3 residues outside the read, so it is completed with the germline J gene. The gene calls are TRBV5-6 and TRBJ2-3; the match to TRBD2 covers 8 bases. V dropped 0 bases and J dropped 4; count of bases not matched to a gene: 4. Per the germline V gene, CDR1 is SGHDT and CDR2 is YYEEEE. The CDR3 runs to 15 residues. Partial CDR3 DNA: TGTGCCAGCAGCTTGGCCACTAGCGGAGCAGATACG. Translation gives CASSLATSGADT. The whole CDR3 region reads CASSLATSGADTQYF.

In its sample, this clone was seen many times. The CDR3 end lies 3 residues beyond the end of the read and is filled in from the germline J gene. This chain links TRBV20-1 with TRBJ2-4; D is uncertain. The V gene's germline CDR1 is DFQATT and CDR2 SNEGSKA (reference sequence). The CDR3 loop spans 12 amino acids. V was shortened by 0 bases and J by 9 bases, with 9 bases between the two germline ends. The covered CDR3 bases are TGCAGTGCTAGAGATTATTCGGGCATT. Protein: CSARDYSGI. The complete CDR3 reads CSARDYSGIQYF.

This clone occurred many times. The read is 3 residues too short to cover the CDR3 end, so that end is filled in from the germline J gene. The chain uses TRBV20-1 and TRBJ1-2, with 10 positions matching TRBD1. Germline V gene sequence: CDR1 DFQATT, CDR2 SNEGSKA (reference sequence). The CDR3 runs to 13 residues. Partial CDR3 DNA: TGCAGTGCCACGGACAGGGGGAGGGGGGGC. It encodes CSATDRGRGG. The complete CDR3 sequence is CSATDRGRGGYTF.

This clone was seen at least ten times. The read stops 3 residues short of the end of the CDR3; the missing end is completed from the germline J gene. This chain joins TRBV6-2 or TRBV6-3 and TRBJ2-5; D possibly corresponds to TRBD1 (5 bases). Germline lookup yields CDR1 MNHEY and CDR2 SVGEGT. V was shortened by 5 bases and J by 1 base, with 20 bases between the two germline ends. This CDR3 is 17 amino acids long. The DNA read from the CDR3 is TGTGCCAGCAGTCTAAGGTCCAGGGTCCTTCTCCAAGAGACC. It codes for CASSLRSRVLLQET. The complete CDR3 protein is CASSLRSRVLLQETQYF.

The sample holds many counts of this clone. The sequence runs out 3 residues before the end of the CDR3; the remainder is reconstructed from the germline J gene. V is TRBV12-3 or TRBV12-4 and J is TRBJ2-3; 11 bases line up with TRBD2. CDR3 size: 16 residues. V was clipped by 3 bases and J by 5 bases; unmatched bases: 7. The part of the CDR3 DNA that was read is TGTGCCAGCAGTTTGGTTAGCGGGAGGGAGGGAGATACG. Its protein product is CASSLVSGREGDT. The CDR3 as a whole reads CASSLVSGREGDTQYF.

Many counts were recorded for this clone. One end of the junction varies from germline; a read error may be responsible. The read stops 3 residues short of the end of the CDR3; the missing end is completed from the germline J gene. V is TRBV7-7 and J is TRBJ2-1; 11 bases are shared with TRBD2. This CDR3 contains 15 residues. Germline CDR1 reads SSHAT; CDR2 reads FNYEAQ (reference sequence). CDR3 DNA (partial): TGTGCTAGCAGCCCGGGGACTAGCGGATACAATGAG. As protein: CASSPGTSGYNE. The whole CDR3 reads CASSPGTSGYNEQFF.

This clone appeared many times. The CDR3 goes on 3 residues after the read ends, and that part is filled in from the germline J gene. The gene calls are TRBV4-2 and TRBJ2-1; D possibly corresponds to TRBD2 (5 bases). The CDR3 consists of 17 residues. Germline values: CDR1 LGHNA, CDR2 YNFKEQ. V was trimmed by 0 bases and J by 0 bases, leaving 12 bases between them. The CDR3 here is CASSQEEARVSYNEQFF. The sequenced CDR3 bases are TGTGCCAGCAGCCAAGAAGAGGCGCGGGTCTCCTACAATGAG.

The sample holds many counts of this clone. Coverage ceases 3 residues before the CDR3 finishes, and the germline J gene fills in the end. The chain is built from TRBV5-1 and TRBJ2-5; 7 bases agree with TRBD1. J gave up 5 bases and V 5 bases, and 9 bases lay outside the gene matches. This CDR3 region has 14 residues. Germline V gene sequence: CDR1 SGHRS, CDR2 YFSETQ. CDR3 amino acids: CASRRVTGEETQYF. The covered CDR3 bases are TGCGCCAGCAGACGGGTTACAGGGGAGGAGACC. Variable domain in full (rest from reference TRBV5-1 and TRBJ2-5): KAGVTQTPRYLIKTRGQQVTLSCSPISGHRSVSWYQQTPGQGLQFLFEYFSETQRNKGNFPGRFSGRQFSNSRSEMNVSTLELGDSALYLCASRRVTGEETQYFGPGTRLLVL.

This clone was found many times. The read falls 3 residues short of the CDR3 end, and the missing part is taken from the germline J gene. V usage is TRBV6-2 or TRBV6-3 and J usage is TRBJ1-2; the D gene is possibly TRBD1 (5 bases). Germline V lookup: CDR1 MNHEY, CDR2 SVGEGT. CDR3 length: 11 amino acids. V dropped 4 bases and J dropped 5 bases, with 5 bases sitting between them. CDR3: CASSSGYGYTF. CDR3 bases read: TGTGCCAGCAGTTCAGGGTATGGC.

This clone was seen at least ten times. CDR3: CASSHRGLAANEQFF. CDR3 bases read: TGTGCCAGCAGTCACAGGGGACTAGCGGCCAATGAG. V gene TRBV6-2 or TRBV6-3 combines with J gene TRBJ2-1, with 11 bases fitting TRBD2. The sequence runs out 3 residues before the end of the CDR3; the remainder is reconstructed from the germline J gene. The V gene's germline CDR1 is MNHEY and CDR2 SVGEGT. This CDR3 comprises 15 residues. Trimming removed 5 bases from V and 6 bases from J; junction bases left unmatched: 6.

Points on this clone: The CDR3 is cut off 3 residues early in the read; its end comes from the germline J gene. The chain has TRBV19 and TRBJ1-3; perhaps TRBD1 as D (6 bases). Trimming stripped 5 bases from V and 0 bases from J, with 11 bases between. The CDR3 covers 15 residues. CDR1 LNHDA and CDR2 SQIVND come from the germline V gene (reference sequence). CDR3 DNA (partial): TGTGCCAGTAGTGAGGGACACCTCTCTGGAAACACC. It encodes CASSEGHLSGNT. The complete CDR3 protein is CASSEGHLSGNTIYF.

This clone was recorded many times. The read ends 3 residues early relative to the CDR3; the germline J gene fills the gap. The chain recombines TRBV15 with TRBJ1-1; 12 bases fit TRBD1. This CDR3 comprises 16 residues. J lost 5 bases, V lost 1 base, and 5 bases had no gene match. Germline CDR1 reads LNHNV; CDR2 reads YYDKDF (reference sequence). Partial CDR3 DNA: TGTGCCACCAGCAGAGGGGACAGGGGGCGAGGGACTGAA. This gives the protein CATSRGDRGRGTE. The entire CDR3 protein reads CATSRGDRGRGTEAFF.

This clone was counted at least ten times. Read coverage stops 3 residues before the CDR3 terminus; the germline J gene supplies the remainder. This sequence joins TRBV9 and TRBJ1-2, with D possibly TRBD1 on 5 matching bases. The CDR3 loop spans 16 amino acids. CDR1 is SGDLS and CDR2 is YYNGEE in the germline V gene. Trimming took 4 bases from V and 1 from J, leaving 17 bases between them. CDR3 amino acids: CASSINRDWGNYGYTF. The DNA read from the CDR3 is TGTGCCAGCAGCATAAACCGGGACTGGGGTAACTATGGC.

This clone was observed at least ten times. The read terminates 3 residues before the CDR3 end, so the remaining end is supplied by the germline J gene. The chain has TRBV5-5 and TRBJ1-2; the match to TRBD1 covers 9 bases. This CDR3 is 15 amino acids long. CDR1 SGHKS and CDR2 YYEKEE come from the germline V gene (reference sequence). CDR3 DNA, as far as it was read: TGTGCCAGCAGCTCCGAATACAGGGGGCGCGGAGGC. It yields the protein CASSSEYRGRGG. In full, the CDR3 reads CASSSEYRGRGGYTF.

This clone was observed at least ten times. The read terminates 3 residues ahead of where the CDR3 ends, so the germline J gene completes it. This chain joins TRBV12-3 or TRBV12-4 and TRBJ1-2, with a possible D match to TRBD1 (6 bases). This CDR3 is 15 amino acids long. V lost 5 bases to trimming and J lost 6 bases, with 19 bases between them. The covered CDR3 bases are TGTGCCAGCAGTCTCGGCCCGGGGGGCGGGGATGGC. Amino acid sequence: CASSLGPGGGDG. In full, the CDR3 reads CASSLGPGGGDGYTF.

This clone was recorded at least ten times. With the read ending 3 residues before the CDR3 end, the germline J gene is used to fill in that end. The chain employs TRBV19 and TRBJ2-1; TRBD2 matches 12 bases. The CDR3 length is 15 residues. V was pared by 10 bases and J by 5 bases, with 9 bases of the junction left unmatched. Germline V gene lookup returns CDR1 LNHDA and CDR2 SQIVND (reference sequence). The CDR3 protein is CATSTSGSRHNEQFF. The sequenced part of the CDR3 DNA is TGTGCCACCTCGACTAGCGGGAGCCGTCACAATGAG.

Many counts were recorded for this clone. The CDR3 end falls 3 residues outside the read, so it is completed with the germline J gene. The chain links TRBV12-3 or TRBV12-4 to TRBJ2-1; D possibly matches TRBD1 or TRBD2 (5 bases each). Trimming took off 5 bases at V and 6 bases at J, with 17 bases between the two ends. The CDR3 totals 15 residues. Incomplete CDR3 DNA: TGTGCCAGCAGTCCTTATGAGGGGCACACCAATGAG. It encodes CASSPYEGHTNE. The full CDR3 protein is CASSPYEGHTNEQFF.

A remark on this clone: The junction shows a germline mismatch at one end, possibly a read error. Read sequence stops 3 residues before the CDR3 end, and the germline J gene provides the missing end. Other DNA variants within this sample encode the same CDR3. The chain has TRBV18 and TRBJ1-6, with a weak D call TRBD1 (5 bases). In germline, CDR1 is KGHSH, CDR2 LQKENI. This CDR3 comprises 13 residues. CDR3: CASCGQNNSPLHF. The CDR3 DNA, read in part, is TGCGCCAGCTGCGGACAAAATAATTCACCC. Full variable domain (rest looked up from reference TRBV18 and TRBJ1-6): NAGVMQNPRHLVRRRGQEARLRCSPMKGHSHVYWYRQLPEEGLKFMVYLQKENIIDESGMPKERFSAEFPKEGPSILRIQQVVRGDSAAYFCASCGQNNSPLHFGNGTRLTVT.

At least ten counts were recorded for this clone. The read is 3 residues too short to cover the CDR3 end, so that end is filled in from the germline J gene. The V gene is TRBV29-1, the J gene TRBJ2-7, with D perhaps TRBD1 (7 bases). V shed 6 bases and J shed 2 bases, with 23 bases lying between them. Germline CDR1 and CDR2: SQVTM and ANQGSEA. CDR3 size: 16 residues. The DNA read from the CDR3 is TGCAGCGTCGTAGGGGGGAGACAGGGCCTGACCTACGAG. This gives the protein CSVVGGRQGLTYE. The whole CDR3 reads CSVVGGRQGLTYEQYF.

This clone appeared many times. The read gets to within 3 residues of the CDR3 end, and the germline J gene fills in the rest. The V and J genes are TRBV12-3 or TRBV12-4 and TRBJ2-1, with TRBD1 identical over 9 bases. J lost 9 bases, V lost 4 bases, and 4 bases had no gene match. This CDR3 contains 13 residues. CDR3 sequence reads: CASSSGQGSEQFF. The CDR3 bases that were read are TGTGCCAGCAGTTCGGGACAGGGAAGTGAG.

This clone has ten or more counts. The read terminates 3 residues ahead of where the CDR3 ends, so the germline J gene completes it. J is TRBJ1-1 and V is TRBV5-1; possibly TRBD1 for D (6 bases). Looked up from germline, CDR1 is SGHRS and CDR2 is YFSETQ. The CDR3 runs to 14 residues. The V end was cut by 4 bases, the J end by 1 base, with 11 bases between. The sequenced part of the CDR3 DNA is TGCGCCAGCAGCCCCCGGACAGCGAACACTGAA. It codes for CASSPRTANTE. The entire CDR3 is CASSPRTANTEAFF.

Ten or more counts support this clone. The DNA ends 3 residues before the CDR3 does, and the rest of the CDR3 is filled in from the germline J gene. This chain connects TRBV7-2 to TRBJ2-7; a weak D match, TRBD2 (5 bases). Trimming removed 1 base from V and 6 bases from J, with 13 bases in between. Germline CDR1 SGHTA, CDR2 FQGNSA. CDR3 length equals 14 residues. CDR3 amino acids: CASSLDRTRVEQYF. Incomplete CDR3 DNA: TGTGCCAGCAGCTTAGATCGGACGCGGGTCGAG.